This TCR beta chain was recovered during a study of Ad26.COV2.S vaccination and SARS-CoV-2 variants. Study observations and caveats: Substantial response breadth was reportedly seen for spike-specific CD8+ and CD4+ T cells after vaccination.

This CDR3 has 14 amino acids. Trimming took off 4 bases at V and 2 bases at J, with 9 bases between the two ends. The germline V gene has CDR1 LGHDT and CDR2 YNNKEL (reference sequence). Treatment of the sample: around 19 received Ad26.COV2.S at low or high dose, single or two shots; about 5 received placebo; per-sample allocation not given. The investigators took samples on day 63 after the first vaccine or placebo injection. The donor's status was that of an adult aged 18-55 years in Boston. Expressing Wuhan-strain SARS-CoV-2 spike, an Ad26 vector served as the vaccine. Comments on this clone: The target antigen is unknown.

Assay: immunoSEQ multiplex PCR; the TCRdb copy retains only in-frame clones and omits some. The sample includes some 480,000 clones, around nine tenths of them seen just once. V gene TRBV3-1 (or the pseudogene TRBV3-2) combines with J gene TRBJ1-3, with D tentatively TRBD1 (6 bases). This clonotype was sampled from a person between 18 and 65 years old who received the Ad26.COV2.S COVID-19 vaccine or a placebo. Specimen: peripheral blood, collected in a trial of Ad26.COV2.S vaccine versus placebo. The CDR3 spells CASSRDMAGNTIYF. The DNA of the CDR3 is TGTGCCAGCAGCCGGGACATGGCTGGAAACACCATATATTTT.